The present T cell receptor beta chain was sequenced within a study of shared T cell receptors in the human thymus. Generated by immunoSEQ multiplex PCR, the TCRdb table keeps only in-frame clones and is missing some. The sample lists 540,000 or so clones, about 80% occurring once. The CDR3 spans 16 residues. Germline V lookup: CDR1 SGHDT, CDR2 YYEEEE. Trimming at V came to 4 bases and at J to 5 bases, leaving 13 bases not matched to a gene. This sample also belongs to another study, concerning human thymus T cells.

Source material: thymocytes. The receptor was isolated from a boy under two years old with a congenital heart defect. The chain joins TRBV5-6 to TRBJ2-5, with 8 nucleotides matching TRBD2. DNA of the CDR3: TGTGCCAGCAGCGAGACCCTTAGCGGGACTTATGAGACCCAGTACTTC. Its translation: CASSETLSGTYETQYF.